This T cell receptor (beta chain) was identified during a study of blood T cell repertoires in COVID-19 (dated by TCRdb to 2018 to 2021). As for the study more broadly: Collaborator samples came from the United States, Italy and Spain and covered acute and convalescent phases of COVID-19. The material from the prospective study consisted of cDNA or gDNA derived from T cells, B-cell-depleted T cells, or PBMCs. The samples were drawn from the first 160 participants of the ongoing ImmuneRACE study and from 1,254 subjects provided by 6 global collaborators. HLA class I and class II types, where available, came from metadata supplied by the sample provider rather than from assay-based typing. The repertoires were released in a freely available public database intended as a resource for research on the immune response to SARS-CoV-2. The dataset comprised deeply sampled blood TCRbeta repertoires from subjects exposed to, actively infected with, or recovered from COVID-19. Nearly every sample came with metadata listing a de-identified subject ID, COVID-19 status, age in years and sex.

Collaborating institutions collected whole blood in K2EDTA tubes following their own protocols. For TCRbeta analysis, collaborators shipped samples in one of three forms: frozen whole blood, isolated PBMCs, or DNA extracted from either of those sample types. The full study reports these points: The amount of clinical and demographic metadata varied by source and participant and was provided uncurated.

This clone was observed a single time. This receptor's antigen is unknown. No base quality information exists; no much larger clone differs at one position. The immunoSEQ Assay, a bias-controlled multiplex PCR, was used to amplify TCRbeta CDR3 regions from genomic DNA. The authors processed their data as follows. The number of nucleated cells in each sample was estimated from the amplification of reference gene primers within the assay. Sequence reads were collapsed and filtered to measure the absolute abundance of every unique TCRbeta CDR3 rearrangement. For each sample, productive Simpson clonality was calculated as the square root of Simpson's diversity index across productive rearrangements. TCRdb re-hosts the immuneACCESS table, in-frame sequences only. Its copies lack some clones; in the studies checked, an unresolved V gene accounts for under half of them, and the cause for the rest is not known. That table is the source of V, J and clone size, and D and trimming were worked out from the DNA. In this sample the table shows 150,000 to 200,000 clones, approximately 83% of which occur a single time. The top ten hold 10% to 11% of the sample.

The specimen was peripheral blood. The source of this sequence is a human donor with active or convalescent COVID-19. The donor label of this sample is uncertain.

For the CDR3, the sequence is CATSDAAVPRLNTGELFF. The sequenced DNA: TGTGCCACCAGTGATGCGGCAGTCCCGCGCCTTAACACCGGGGAGCTGTTTTTT. Here the chain combines TRBV24-1 and TRBJ2-2; no D segment can be confidently identified. Spanning cysteine to phenylalanine, the CDR3 consists of 18 amino acids. CDR3 DNA only is kept here, 54 bases in frame from base 1. From a lookup of the germline V gene, CDR1 and CDR2 are KGHDR and SFDVKD. V is reduced by 3 bases and J by 2 bases, leaving a spacing of 18 bases between them.